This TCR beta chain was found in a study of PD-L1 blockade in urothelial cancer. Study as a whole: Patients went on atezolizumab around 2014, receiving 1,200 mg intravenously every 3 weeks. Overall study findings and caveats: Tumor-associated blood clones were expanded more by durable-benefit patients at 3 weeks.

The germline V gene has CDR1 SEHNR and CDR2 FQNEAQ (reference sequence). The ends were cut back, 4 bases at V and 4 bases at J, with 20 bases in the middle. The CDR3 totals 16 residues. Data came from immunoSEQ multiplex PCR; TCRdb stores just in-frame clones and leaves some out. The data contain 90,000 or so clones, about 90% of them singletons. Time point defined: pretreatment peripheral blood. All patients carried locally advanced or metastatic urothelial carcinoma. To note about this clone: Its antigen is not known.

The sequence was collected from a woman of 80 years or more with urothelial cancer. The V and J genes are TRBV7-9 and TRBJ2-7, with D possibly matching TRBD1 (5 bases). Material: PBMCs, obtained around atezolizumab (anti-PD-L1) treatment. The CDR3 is CASSYQGILAAYEQYF. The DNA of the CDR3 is TGTGCCAGCAGCTATCAGGGAATCCTCGCGGCGTACGAGCAGTACTTC.